Detailed here is one TCR beta chain. No antigen is known for it. PCR was performed a second time for roughly 6 to 12 cycles using a sample-barcoded 5' primer and a J-beta primer mix. TCRdb re-analysed the 5' RACE reads in MiXCR, keeping a single row per CDR3 protein. Among under 1,000,000 distinct CDR3 sequences listed, roughly 40% were seen once. This record belongs to a study of blood T cells in healthy people across ages. Background on the study: The template switching approach captured approximately one barcoded beta molecule for every two T cells.

The CDR3 is made up of 18 amino acids. The germline CDR1 and CDR2 sequences are SGHRS and YFSETQ. V was cut by 6 bases and J by 2 bases, with 25 bases left in between. Study results and limitations: A roughly linear age-dependent decrease characterized TCR beta diversity per million T cells.

In terms of origin and age, donors were healthy Caucasian individuals from Russia aged about 6 to 90. Approximately 10 milliliters was the volume of peripheral blood drawn from each donor. This sequence joins TRBV5-1 and TRBJ2-3; tentatively, D is TRBD1 (5 bases). The sequencing input was blood. The clonotype originates from a man aged 18-30 years in good health. CDR3 in DNA: TGCGCCAGCACCTACCTAACCCCCAGGGTTGGGGCCACAGATACGCAGTATTTT. This gives the protein CASTYLTPRVGATDTQYF.